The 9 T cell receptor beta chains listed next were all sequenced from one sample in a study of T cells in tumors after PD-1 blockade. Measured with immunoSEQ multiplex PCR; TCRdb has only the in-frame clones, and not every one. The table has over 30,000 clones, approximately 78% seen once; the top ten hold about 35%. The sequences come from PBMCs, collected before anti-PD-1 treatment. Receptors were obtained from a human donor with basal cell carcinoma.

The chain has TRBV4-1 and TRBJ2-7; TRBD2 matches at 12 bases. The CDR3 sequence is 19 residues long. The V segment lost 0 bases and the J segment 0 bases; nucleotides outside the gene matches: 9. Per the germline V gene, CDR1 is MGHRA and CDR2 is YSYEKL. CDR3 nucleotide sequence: TGCGCCAGCAGCCAAGATAGGACTAGCGGGATGACTAGCTCCTACGAGCAGTACTTC. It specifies CASSQDRTSGMTSSYEQYF.

CDR3 in DNA: TGTGCCAGCAGCTCCCCCCTAGGGGGAGGAACCTACGAGCAGTACTTC. This gives the protein CASSSPLGGGTYEQYF. The chain has TRBV7-2 and TRBJ2-7, with D perhaps being TRBD1 or TRBD2 (6 bases each). V lost 4 bases and J lost 2, with 18 bases in between. This CDR3 region has 16 residues. The V gene's germline CDR1 is SGHTA and CDR2 FQGNSA.

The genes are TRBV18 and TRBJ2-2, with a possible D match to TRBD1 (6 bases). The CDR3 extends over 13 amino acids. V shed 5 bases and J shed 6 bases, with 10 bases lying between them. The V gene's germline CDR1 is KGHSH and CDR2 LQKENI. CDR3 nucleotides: TGTGCCAGCTCATCCAGGGGTCCCGGGGAGCTGTTTTTT. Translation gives CASSSRGPGELFF.

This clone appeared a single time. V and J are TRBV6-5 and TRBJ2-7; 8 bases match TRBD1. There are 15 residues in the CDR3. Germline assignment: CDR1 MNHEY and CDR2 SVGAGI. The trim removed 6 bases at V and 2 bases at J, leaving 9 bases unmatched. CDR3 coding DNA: TGTGCCAGCAGGACTGAGAGACAGGGGACCTACGAGCAGTACTTC. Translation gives CASRTERQGTYEQYF.

The CDR3 spells CASSQDSSRNIQYF. The CDR3 DNA reads TGCGCCAGCAGCCAAGATTCCAGTCGAAACATTCAGTACTTC. The chain couples TRBV4-3 to TRBJ2-4; D not certain. The V end lost 0 bases, the J end lost 6 bases, and 9 bases lay between the germline ends. The CDR3 covers 14 residues. The germline V gene encodes CDR1 LGHNA and CDR2 YSLEER.

The CDR3 protein is CASSLRWALNTEAFF. The CDR3 DNA sequence: TGTGCCAGCAGTTTACGATGGGCCCTGAACACTGAAGCTTTCTTT. The gene calls are TRBV27 and TRBJ1-1; D call uncertain. The CDR3 has 15 amino acids. Trimming stripped 2 bases from V and 0 bases from J, with 10 bases between. Germline V gene sequence: CDR1 MNHEY, CDR2 SMNVEV (reference sequence).

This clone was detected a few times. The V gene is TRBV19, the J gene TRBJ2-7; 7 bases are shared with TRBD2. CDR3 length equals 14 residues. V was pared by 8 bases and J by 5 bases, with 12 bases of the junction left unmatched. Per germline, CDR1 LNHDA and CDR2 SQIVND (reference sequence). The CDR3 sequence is CASDPGGSLDEQYF. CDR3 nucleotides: TGTGCCAGTGATCCGGGCGGGAGTCTGGACGAGCAGTACTTC.

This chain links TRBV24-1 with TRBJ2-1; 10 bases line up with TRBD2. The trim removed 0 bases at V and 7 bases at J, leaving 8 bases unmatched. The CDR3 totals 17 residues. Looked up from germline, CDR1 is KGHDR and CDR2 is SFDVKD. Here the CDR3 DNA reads TGTGCCACCAGTGATTTGCGGGCTAGCGGGAGAAATAATGAGCAGTTCTTC. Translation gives CATSDLRASGRNNEQFF.

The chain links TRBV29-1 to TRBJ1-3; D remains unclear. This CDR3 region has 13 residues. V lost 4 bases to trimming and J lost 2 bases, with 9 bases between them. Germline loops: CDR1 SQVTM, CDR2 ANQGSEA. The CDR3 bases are TGCAGCGTTGGGGGAGGAACTGGAAACACCATATATTTT. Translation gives CSVGGGTGNTIYF. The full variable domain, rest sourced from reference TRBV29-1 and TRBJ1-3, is SAVISQKPSRDICQRGTSLTIQCQVDSQVTMMFWYRQQPGQSLTLIATANQGSEATYESGFVIDKFPISRPNLTFSTLTVSNMSPEDSSIYLCSVGGGTGNTIYFGEGSWLTVV.